This T cell receptor (beta chain) came from a study of response to subunit inactivated influenza vaccine. Study-level findings and limits: New T cells are recruited in small numbers by each seasonal influenza vaccination, according to the authors' suggestion.

TCRdb processed the RT-PCR reads anew with MiXCR; each CDR3 protein has one entry. The table has hundreds of thousands of distinct CDR3 sequences, around a fifth seen once; the top ten hold roughly 10%. V dropped 6 bases and J dropped 1; count of bases not matched to a gene: 2. This CDR3 region has 15 residues. Germline V lookup: CDR1 SGHTA, CDR2 FQGNSA. This clonotype was seen only a few times. Its target is not known. Material: PBMCs from blood, obtained approximately 20 months after vaccination. The sequence was collected from a man between 50 and 69 years old who received an inactivated influenza vaccine. The chain employs TRBV7-2 and TRBJ2-3; TRBD2 agrees at 12 bases. For the CDR3, the DNA is TGTGCCAGCAGACTAGCGGGAGGCCGCACAGATACGCAGTATTTT. The encoded protein is CASRLAGGRTDTQYF.